The sequence of this T cell receptor (beta chain) was determined in a study of cytomegalovirus exposure and HLA in healthy donors. Regarding the study as a whole: Prior analysis indicated that the majority of TCR beta V segments exhibited productivity approximately 90% or approximately 30% of the time. Later analysis suggested links between common viral pathogens and several top significant clusters.

Use of 60 Vbeta and 13 Jbeta primers characterized the PCR. Profiling relied on immunoSEQ multiplex PCR, and the TCRdb table lists in-frame clones only, not all of them. The sample consists of around 100,000 clones, 81% of them appearing once. This clone was seen once. Antigen unknown. Trimming removed 6 bases at V and 3 bases at J, with 18 bases between. Germline CDR1 is LGHNA and CDR2 is YSLEER. This CDR3 has 15 residues. The chain recombines TRBV4-3 with TRBJ2-7; tentatively, D is TRBD1 (6 bases). The TCR comes from a woman in her 70s in good health and CMV-seropositive. The source material was PBMCs. This CDR3 reads CASSQVPGHSYEQYF. DNA for the CDR3: TGCGCCAGCAGTCAGGTCCCGGGACATAGCTACGAGCAGTACTTC.